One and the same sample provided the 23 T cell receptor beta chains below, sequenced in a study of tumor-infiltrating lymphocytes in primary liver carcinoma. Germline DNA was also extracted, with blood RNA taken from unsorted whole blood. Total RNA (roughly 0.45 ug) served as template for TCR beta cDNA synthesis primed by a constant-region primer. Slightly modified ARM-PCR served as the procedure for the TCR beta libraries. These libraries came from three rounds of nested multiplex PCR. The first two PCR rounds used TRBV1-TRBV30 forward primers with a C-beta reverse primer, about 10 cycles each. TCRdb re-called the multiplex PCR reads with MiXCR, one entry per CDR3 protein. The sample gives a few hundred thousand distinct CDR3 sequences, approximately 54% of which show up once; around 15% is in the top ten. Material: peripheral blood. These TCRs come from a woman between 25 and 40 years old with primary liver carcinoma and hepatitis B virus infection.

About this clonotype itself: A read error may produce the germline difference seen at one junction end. The CDR3 region is CASTPPGMYNDQFF. As DNA, the CDR3 is TGTGCCAGCACTCCACCGGGGATGTATAATGATCAGTTCTTC. V is TRBV12-3 or TRBV12-4 and J is TRBJ2-1; D may be TRBD2 (5 bases). CDR3 length: 14 amino acids.

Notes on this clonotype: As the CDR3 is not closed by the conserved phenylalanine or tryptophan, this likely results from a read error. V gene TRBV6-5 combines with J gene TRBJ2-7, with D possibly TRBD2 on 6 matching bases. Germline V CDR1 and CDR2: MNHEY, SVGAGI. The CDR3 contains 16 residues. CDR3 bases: TGTGCCAGCAGTTACTCGACGGCTAGCGTAGGCTACAAGCAGTACCTC. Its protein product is CASSYSTASVGYKQYL.

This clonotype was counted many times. The CDR3 reads CASSFGWGRNEQFF. The CDR3 bases are TGTGCCAGCAGTTTCGGTTGGGGCCGTAATGAGCAGTTCTTC. The chain carries TRBV12-3 or TRBV12-4 and TRBJ2-1, with TRBD1 as a possible D gene (5 bases). The CDR3 is 14 amino acids. Between the trimmed V and J ends, which lost 3 bases and 7 bases, there was a span of 13 bases.

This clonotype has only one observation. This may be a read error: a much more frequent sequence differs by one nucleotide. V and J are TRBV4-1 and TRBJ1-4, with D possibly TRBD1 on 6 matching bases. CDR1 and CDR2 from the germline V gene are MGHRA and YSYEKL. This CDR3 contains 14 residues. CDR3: CASSQDSGQPKLVF. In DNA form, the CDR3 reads TGCGCCAGCAGCCAAGATAGCGGACAGCCTAAACTGGTTTTT.

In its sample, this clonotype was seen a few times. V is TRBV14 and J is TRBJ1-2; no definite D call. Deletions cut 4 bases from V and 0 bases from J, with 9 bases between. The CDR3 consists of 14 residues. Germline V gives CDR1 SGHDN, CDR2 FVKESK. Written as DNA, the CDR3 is TGTGCCAGCAGCCTACGGACCGCTAACTATGGCTACACCTTC. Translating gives CASSLRTANYGYTF. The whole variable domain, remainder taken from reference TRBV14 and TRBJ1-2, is EAGVTQFPSHSVIEKGQTVTLRCDPISGHDNLYWYRRVMGKEIKFLLHFVKESKQDESGMPNNRFLAERTGGTYSTLKVQPAELEDSGVYFCASSLRTANYGYTFGSGTRLTVV.

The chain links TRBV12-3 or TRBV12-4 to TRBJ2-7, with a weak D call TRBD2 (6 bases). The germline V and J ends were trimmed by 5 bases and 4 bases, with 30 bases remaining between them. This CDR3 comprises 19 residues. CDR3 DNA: TGTGCCAGCAGTCCACCCCGCCTAGAGGGAGGCCCTAACCTTTACGAGCAGTACTTC. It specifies CASSPPRLEGGPNLYEQYF.

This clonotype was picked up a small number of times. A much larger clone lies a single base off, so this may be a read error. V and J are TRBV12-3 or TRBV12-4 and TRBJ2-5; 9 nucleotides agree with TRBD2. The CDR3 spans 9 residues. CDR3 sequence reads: CANRPRGGF. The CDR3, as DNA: TGTGCCAACAGGCCGCGGGGGGGCTTC.

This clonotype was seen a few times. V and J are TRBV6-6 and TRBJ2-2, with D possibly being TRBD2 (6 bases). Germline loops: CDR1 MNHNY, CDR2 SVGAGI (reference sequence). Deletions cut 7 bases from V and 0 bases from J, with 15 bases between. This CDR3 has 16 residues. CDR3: CASIRGAGTNTGELFF. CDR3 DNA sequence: TGTGCCAGCATCAGAGGGGCGGGAACGAACACCGGGGAGCTGTTTTTT.

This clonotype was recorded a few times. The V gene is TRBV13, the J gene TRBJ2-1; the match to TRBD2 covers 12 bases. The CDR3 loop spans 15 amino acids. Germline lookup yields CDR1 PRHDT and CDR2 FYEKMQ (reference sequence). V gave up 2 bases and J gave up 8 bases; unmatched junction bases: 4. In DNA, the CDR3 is TGTGCCAGCAGCTTACGACTAGCGGGAGTCGATGAGCAGTTCTTC. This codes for CASSLRLAGVDEQFF.

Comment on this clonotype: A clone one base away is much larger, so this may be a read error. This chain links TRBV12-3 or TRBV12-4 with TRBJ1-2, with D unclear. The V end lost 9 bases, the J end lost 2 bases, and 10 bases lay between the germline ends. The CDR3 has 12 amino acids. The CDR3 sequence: CASLCGNYGYTF. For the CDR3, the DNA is TGTGCCAGTCTCTGCGGAAACTATGGCTACACCTTC.

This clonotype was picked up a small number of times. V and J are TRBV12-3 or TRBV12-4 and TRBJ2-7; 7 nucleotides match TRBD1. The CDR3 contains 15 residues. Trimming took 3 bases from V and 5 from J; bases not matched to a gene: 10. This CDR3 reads CASSFSVTGPHEQYF. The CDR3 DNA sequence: TGTGCCAGCAGTTTTTCCGTGACAGGGCCCCACGAGCAGTACTTC.

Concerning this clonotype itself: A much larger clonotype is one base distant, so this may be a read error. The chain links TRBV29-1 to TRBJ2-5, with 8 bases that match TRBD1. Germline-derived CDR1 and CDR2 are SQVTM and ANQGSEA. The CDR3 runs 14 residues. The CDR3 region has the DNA TGCAGGGTTGACAGGGGATTTCAAGGAGAGACCCAGTACTTC. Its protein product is CRVDRGFQGETQYF.

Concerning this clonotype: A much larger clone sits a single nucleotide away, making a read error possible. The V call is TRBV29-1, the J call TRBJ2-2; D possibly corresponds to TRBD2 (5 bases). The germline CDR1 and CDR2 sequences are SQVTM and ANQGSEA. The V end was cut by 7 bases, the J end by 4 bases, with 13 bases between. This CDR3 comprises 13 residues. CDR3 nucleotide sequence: TGCAGCGCCGGGATAGGGTCCACCGGGGAGCTGTTTTTT. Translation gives CSAGIGSTGELFF.

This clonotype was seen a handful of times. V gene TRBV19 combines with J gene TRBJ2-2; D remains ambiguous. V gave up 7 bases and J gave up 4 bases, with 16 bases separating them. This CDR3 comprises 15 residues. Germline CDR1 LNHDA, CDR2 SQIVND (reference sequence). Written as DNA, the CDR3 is TGTGCCAGTACCCAAGGAAGGCCCCTCACCGGGGAGCTGTTTTTT. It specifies CASTQGRPLTGELFF.

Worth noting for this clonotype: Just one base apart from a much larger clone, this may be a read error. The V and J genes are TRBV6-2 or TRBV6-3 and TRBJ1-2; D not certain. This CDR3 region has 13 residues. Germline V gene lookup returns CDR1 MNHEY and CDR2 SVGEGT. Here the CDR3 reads CANSYDPKRGYTF. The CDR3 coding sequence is TGTGCCAACAGTTACGACCCAAAGCGAGGCTACACCTTC.

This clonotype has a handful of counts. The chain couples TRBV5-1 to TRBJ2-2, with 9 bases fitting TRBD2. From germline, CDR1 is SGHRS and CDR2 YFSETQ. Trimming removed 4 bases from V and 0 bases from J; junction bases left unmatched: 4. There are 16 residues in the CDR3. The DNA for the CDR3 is TGCGCCAGCAGCCTTAGCGGGAGACCGAACACCGGGGAGCTGTTTTTT. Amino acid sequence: CASSLSGRPNTGELFF. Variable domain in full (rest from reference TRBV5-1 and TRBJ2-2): KAGVTQTPRYLIKTRGQQVTLSCSPISGHRSVSWYQQTPGQGLQFLFEYFSETQRNKGNFPGRFSGRQFSNSRSEMNVSTLELGDSALYLCASSLSGRPNTGELFFGEGSRLTVL.

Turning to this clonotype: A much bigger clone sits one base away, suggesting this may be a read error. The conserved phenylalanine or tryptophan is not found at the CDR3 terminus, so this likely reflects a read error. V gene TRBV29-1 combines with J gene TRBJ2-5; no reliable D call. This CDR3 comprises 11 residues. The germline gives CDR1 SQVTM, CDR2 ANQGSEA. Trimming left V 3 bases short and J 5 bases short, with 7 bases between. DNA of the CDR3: TGCAGCGTTGAGGGAATGGAGACCCAGTACTCC. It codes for CSVEGMETQYS.

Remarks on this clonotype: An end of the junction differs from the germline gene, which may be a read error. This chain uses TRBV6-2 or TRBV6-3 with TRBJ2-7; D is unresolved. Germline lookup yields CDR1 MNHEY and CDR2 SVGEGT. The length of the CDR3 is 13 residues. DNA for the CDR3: TGTGCCGGCAGTTACAACAGAGCCTACGAGCAGTACTTC. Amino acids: CAGSYNRAYEQYF.

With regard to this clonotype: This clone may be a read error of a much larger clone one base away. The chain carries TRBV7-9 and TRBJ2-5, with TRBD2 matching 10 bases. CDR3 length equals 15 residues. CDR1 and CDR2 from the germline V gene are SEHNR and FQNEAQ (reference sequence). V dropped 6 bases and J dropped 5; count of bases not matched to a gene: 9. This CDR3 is CASRSLAGAGETQYF. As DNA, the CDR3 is TGTGCCAGCAGATCCCTAGCGGGAGCGGGCGAGACCCAGTACTTC. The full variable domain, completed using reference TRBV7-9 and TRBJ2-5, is DTGVSQNPRHKITKRGQNVTFRCDPISEHNRLYWYRQTLGQGPEFLTYFQNEAQLEKSRLLSDRFSAERPKGSFSTLEIQRTEQGDSAMYLCASRSLAGAGETQYFGPGTRLLVL.

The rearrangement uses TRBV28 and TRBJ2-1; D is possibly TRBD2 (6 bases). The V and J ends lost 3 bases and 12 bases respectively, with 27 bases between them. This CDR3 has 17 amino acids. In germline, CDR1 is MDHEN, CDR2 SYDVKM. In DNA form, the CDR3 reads TGTGCCAGCAGTTTGGGGAGCGCTAGCGCCCTGGTTCGGGTGCAGTTCTTC. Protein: CASSLGSASALVRVQFF. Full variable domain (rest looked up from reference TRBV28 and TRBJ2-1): DVKVTQSSRYLVKRTGEKVFLECVQDMDHENMFWYRQDPGLGLRLIYFSYDVKMKEKGDIPEGYSVSREKKERFSLILESASTNQTSMYLCASSLGSASALVRVQFFGPGTRLTVL.

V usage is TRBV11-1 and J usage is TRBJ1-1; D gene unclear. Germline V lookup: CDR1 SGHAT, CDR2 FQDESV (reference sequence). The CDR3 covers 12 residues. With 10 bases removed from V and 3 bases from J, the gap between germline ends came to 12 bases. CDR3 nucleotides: TGTGCCAACTGCTTGGGCGACACTGAAGCTTTCTTT. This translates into CANCLGDTEAFF.

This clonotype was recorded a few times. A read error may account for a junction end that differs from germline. The CDR3 DNA is TGTGCCAGCAGCATGACTAGCGGTAACTCCCACAATGAGCAGTTCTTC. Protein product: CASSMTSGNSHNEQFF. The chain links TRBV11-2 to TRBJ2-1; 9 bases match TRBD2. CDR1 is SGHAT, CDR2 FQNNGV, per germline. CDR3 length: 16 amino acids.

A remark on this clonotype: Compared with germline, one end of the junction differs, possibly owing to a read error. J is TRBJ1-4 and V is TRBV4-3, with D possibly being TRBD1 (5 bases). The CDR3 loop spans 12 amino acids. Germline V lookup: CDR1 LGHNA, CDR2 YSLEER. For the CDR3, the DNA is TGCGCCAACAGCCATTCCGGGACCAAACTGTTTTTT. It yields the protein CANSHSGTKLFF.